One and the same sample provided the 27 T cell receptor beta chains below, sequenced in a study of Ad26.COV2.S vaccination and SARS-CoV-2 variants (dated by TCRdb to the early 2020s). Library generation was performed with the immunoSEQ multiplex PCR assay. In TCRdb, the immuneACCESS table is reduced to in-frame sequences with V and J assigned. These tables do not hold every clone; where another copy was compared, an unresolved V gene accounts for under half, and the others remain unexplained. The sample includes around 400,000 clones, with around four fifths observed a single time. Just under 7.5% of the sample is in the top ten clones. According to the study, the label for this sample's treatment or condition signals: 19 received Ad26.COV2.S at low or high dose, single or two shots; about 5 received placebo; per-sample allocation not given. For vaccine and placebo recipients, the sequenced repertoires came from samples collected on day 63 after the first injection.

The sample in question was peripheral blood, obtained in a trial of Ad26.COV2.S vaccine versus placebo. The receptor source for this set is a person between 18 and 60 years old who received the Ad26.COV2.S COVID-19 vaccine or a placebo.

V and J are TRBV10-2 and TRBJ2-7; possibly TRBD2 for D (5 bases). V was trimmed by 8 bases and J by 1 base, leaving 12 bases between them. CDR3 length: 13 residues. CDR1 WSHSY and CDR2 SAAADI come from the germline V gene. This CDR3 reads CASVTSPSYEQYF. The CDR3 DNA follows: TGCGCCAGCGTTACTAGTCCTTCCTACGAGCAGTACTTC.

This clone was counted once. The V and J genes are TRBV7-3 and TRBJ1-1, with D possibly TRBD1 on 6 matching bases. This CDR3 has 15 residues. V was trimmed by 4 bases and J by 0 bases, leaving 12 bases between them. Germline CDR1 is SGHTA and CDR2 is FQGTGA. CDR3 amino acids: CASSSQGQLNTEAFF. CDR3 in DNA: TGTGCCAGCAGCTCCCAGGGGCAGTTGAACACTGAAGCTTTCTTT.

In this sample, this clone turned up once. The chain is built from TRBV5-4 and TRBJ2-5; the D gene is possibly TRBD2 (5 bases). The CDR3 runs 15 residues. The V gene lost 0 bases and the J gene lost 3 bases, with 12 bases spanning the gap. From germline, CDR1 is SGHNT and CDR2 YYREEE (reference sequence). The CDR3 coding sequence is TGTGCCAGCAGCTTGGGAGGGTCCTCGGAAGAGACCCAGTACTTC. It specifies CASSLGGSSEETQYF.

This clone was counted between two and nine times. The chain carries TRBV30 and TRBJ1-6; a weak D match, TRBD1 (6 bases). The CDR3 consists of 13 residues. V was trimmed by 2 bases and J by 10 bases, leaving 12 bases between them. CDR1 is GTSNPN, CDR2 SVGIG, per germline (reference sequence). The CDR3 spells CAWSLSGESPLHF. The CDR3 DNA sequence: TGTGCCTGGAGTTTGTCAGGGGAGTCACCCCTCCACTTT.

The chain has TRBV5-4 and TRBJ2-7, with 8 positions matching TRBD2. CDR1 SGHNT and CDR2 YYREEE come from the germline V gene (reference sequence). Trimming took 2 bases from V and 7 from J; bases not matched to a gene: 8. This CDR3 spans 14 amino acids. The CDR3 region has the DNA TGTGCCAGCAGCTTAGACTGGGCGGGGGGAGAGCAGTACTTC. Its translation: CASSLDWAGGEQYF.

The V and J genes are TRBV15 and TRBJ2-1; 13 bases match TRBD2. Germline values: CDR1 LNHNV, CDR2 YYDKDF (reference sequence). This CDR3 region has 17 residues. V shed 9 bases, J shed 7 bases, and the junction held 15 bases outside the gene matches. CDR3 loop: CATPGLAGTPPWNEQFF. The DNA for the CDR3 is TGTGCCACTCCGGGACTAGCGGGAACTCCACCTTGGAATGAGCAGTTCTTC.

This clone was picked up one time. The genes are TRBV15 and TRBJ2-5; TRBD1 matches at 8 bases. Germline V gene lookup returns CDR1 LNHNV and CDR2 YYDKDF (reference sequence). The CDR3 length is 16 residues. Unmatched junction bases numbered 9, after V lost 1 base and J lost 5 bases. This CDR3 is CATSRGGQGGRETQYF. CDR3 DNA: TGTGCCACCAGCAGAGGAGGACAGGGTGGAAGGGAGACCCAGTACTTC. Using reference TRBV15 and TRBJ2-5 for the parts outside the CDR3, the full variable domain is DAMVIQNPRYQVTQFGKPVTLSCSQTLNHNVMYWYQQKSSQAPKLLFHYYDKDFNNEADTPDNFQSRRPNTSFCFLDIRSPGLGDTAMYLCATSRGGQGGRETQYFGPGTRLLVL.

This sequence joins TRBV7-9 and TRBJ2-3; 7 bases match TRBD1. Per the germline V gene, CDR1 is SEHNR and CDR2 is FQNEAQ (reference sequence). This CDR3 spans 12 amino acids. The V gene end was trimmed by 10 bases and the J gene end by 4 bases; junction bases not matched to a gene: 5. The CDR3 loop reads CAKQGKADTQYF. CDR3 coding DNA: TGTGCCAAACAGGGGAAAGCAGATACGCAGTATTTT.

The V gene is TRBV6-5, the J gene TRBJ1-1, with 8 positions matching TRBD1. The J segment lost 5 bases and the V segment lost 0 bases, leaving 2 bases of the junction unmatched. From germline, CDR1 is MNHEY and CDR2 SVGAGI. The CDR3 is 14 residues long. This chain's CDR3 is CASSYSTGDTEAFF. In DNA form, the CDR3 reads TGTGCCAGCAGTTACTCGACAGGGGATACTGAAGCTTTCTTT.

J is TRBJ2-5 and V is TRBV18, with 7 positions matching TRBD1. The CDR3 length is 14 residues. Germline assignment: CDR1 KGHSH and CDR2 LQKENI. The J segment lost 5 bases and the V segment lost 4 bases, leaving 7 bases of the junction unmatched. The CDR3 sequence is CASSLVRTGETQYF. The CDR3 DNA reads TGTGCCAGCTCACTAGTAAGGACAGGCGAGACCCAGTACTTC.

This clone was counted a single time. The chain carries TRBV6-5 and TRBJ1-3; no definite D call. The CDR3 sequence is 14 residues long. Trimming took 0 bases from V and 4 from J, leaving 7 bases between them. Looked up from germline, CDR1 is MNHEY and CDR2 is SVGAGI. Here the CDR3 reads CASSYSRGGNTIYF. The CDR3 coding sequence is TGTGCCAGCAGTTACTCGAGAGGGGGAAACACCATATATTTT.

The sample holds a few counts of this clone. J is TRBJ2-7 and V is TRBV12-3 or TRBV12-4, with a possible D match to TRBD1 (6 bases). The CDR3 spans 13 residues. V was cut by 4 bases and J by 4 bases, with 11 bases left in between. The CDR3: CASSWTDIYEQYF. DNA for the CDR3: TGTGCCAGCAGTTGGACAGATATATACGAGCAGTACTTC.

This chain joins TRBV3-1 (or the pseudogene TRBV3-2) and TRBJ2-1; TRBD2 agrees at 8 bases. V lost 4 bases, J lost 6 bases, and 2 bases stayed unmatched. CDR1 is LGHDT, CDR2 YNNKEL, per germline (reference sequence). The CDR3 length is 13 residues. The DNA for the CDR3 is TGTGCCAGCAGCCCCGGGACTAGCAATGAGCAGTTCTTC. The encoded protein is CASSPGTSNEQFF.

The chain employs TRBV11-3 and TRBJ1-1; tentative D call: TRBD1 (5 bases). The CDR3 contains 16 residues. CDR1 is SGHNT and CDR2 is YENEEA in the germline V gene. Between the trimmed V and J ends, which lost 4 bases and 8 bases, there was a span of 23 bases. The DNA of the CDR3 is TGTGCCAGCAGCTCCCGCTTAGGGTTTGGGGCAAGCGAAGCTTTCTTT. It encodes CASSSRLGFGASEAFF.

This clone appeared a single time. The chain links TRBV12-3 or TRBV12-4 to TRBJ2-7; D tentatively fits TRBD1 or TRBD2 (5 bases each). Trimming took 8 bases from V and 3 from J, leaving 14 bases between them. CDR3 size: 13 residues. The CDR3 sequence: CASQRGRHYEQYF. CDR3 nucleotides: TGTGCCAGCCAACGGGGCAGACACTACGAGCAGTACTTC.

The chain uses TRBV10-3 and TRBJ1-1; D might be TRBD1 (5 bases). The germline V and J ends were trimmed by 4 bases and 1 base, with 16 bases remaining between them. Germline V lookup: CDR1 ENHRY, CDR2 SYGVKD. This CDR3 contains 16 residues. CDR3 amino acids: CAISASQGAGNTEAFF. In DNA form, the CDR3 reads TGTGCCATCAGTGCCAGTCAGGGCGCGGGGAACACTGAAGCTTTCTTT.

The chain has TRBV5-5 and TRBJ1-6, with unresolved D. The CDR3 loop spans 16 amino acids. From germline, CDR1 is SGHKS and CDR2 YYEKEE (reference sequence). Trimming pared 1 base from V and 5 bases from J, leaving 13 bases between. CDR3 region: CASSLLPALNNSPLHF. In DNA, the CDR3 is TGTGCCAGCAGCTTGCTACCGGCACTCAATAATTCACCCCTCCACTTT.

The V call is TRBV18, the J call TRBJ2-7; 8 bases line up with TRBD1. The ends lost 4 bases at V and 2 bases at J; junction bases unmatched: 1. This CDR3 is 13 amino acids long. The germline gives CDR1 KGHSH, CDR2 LQKENI. The CDR3 loop is CASSRDRTYEQYF. In DNA form, the CDR3 reads TGTGCCAGCTCACGGGACAGGACCTACGAGCAGTACTTC.

CDR3 in amino acids: CASSEPNRPAYTF. The CDR3 DNA sequence: TGTGCCAGCAGTGAACCGAACAGGCCCGCCTACACCTTC. This sequence joins TRBV25-1 and TRBJ1-2; D is possibly TRBD1 (5 bases). CDR3 length: 13 amino acids. Trimming took off 2 bases at V and 10 bases at J, with 14 bases between the two ends. Per the germline V gene, CDR1 is MGHDK and CDR2 is SYGVNS.

CDR3 protein: CASSLSANSYNEQFF. CDR3 nucleotides: TGTGCCAGCAGCCTCTCTGCCAATTCCTACAATGAGCAGTTCTTC. The chain employs TRBV11-2 and TRBJ2-1, with no clear D. Deletions cut 5 bases from V and 1 base from J, with 12 bases between. CDR1 and CDR2 (germline): SGHAT, FQNNGV. The CDR3 totals 15 residues.

J is TRBJ2-7 and V is TRBV7-8; D may be TRBD2 (7 bases). Germline V gives CDR1 SGHVS, CDR2 FQNEAQ. Trimming left V 5 bases short and J 6 bases short, with 20 bases between. The CDR3 runs 15 residues. The CDR3 here is CASSARGGPLGEQYF. The CDR3 DNA follows: TGTGCCAGCAGCGCAAGGGGGGGGCCCCTCGGCGAGCAGTACTTC.

The chain recombines TRBV6-5 with TRBJ1-2, with D possibly TRBD1 on 6 matching bases. The CDR3 spans 14 residues. Trimming left V 2 bases short and J 7 bases short, with 14 bases between. CDR1 MNHEY and CDR2 SVGAGI come from the germline V gene. Here the CDR3 reads CASSYRTDFGGYTF. As DNA, the CDR3 is TGTGCCAGCAGTTACCGGACAGATTTTGGTGGCTACACCTTC.

V usage is TRBV9 and J usage is TRBJ1-1; a possible D gene is TRBD1 (6 bases). The CDR3 loop spans 15 amino acids. Germline V lookup: CDR1 SGDLS, CDR2 YYNGEE. V lost 1 base, J lost 3 bases, and 13 bases lay in between. As DNA, the CDR3 is TGTGCCAGCAGCGTAATGGGGGGCTCTGACACTGAAGCTTTCTTT. Its protein product is CASSVMGGSDTEAFF.

This clone was counted only a few times. V gene TRBV19 combines with J gene TRBJ2-7; D perhaps matches TRBD2 (6 bases). Germline values: CDR1 LNHDA, CDR2 SQIVND (reference sequence). With 4 bases removed from V and 0 bases from J, the gap between germline ends came to 13 bases. This CDR3 spans 15 amino acids. As DNA, the CDR3 is TGTGCCAGTAGTAATGGGAGGAGTCTCTCCTACGAGCAGTACTTC. Protein sequence: CASSNGRSLSYEQYF.

This clone has a single count. This sequence joins TRBV21-1 and TRBJ1-2. TRBV21-1 is a pseudogene. The CDR3 covers 10 residues. The CDR3 region is CASSPQRNPF. CDR3 DNA sequence: TGTGCCAGCAGCCCCCAACGAAACCCCTTC.

The rearrangement links TRBV6-5 to TRBJ1-1; no reliable D call. Looked up from germline, CDR1 is MNHEY and CDR2 is SVGAGI. V lost 2 bases to trimming and J lost 4 bases, with 11 bases between them. The CDR3 covers 14 residues. CDR3 sequence reads: CASSYMVSGTEAFF. In DNA form, the CDR3 reads TGTGCCAGCAGTTACATGGTGAGTGGCACTGAAGCTTTCTTT.

The rearrangement links TRBV15 to TRBJ1-4; D is uncertain. The CDR3 covers 13 residues. V was shortened by 1 base and J by 12 bases, with 12 bases between the two germline ends. The germline V gene has CDR1 LNHNV and CDR2 YYDKDF (reference sequence). The CDR3 region is CATSRVPSVELFF. The CDR3 DNA is TGTGCCACCAGCAGAGTCCCCTCAGTTGAACTGTTTTTT.